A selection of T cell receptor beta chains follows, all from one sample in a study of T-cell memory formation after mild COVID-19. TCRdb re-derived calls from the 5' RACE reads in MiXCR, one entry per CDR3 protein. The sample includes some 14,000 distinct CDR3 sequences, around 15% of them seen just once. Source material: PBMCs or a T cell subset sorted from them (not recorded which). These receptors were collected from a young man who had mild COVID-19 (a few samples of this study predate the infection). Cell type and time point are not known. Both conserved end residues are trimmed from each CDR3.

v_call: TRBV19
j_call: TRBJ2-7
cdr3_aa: ASSIDKLRQYEQY

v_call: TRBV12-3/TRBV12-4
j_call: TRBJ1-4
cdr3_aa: ASSTTGVGEKLF

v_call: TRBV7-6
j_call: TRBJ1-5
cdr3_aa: ASSPGQGSNQPQH

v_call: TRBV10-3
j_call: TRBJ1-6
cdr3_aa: ALSEVGRDSPLH

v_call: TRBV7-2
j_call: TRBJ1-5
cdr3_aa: ASSPGRGDLDFYSNQPQH

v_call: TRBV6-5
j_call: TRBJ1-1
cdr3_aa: ASSYSNSAEAF

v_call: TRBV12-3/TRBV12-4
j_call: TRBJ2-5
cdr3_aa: ASSLQVTQY

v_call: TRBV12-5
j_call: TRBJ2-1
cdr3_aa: ASGLVPYNEQF

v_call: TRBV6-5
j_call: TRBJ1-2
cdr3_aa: ASSYSYRTINYGYT

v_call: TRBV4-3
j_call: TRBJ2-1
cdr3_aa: ASSHGTGVYNEQF

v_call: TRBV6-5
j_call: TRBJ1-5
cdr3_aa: AGADSNQPQH

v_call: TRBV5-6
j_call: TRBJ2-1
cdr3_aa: AISPGGLHNEQF

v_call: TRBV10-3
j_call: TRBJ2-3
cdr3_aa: AISESATVTDTQY

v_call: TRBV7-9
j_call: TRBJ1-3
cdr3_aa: ASSPGTGGRGNTIY